This T cell receptor beta chain emerged from a study of T cell responses to AZD1222 COVID-19 vaccine. Study findings and constraints: Elevations in Spike-specific TCR breadth and depth followed administration of two AZD1222 doses. In the spike-specific TCR repertoire, nearly half reportedly target unmutated variant regions. Baseline seropositivity characterized only a handful of AZD1222 recipients. The donor cohort was predominantly white British with a female majority, and clonal diversity may have been underestimated.

Of note for this clone: Its antigen is not known.

Profiled with immunoSEQ multiplex PCR; TCRdb holds only in-frame clones, not every one. This table has more than 85,000 clones, approximately 86% appearing once. The V segment lost 5 bases and the J segment 5 bases; nucleotides outside the gene matches: 8. The germline V gene has CDR1 MDHEN and CDR2 SYDVKM. The CDR3 has 14 residues. This sequence originates from an adult in good health. The genes are TRBV28 and TRBJ1-2; TRBD1 aligns across 7 bases. Material: peripheral blood, obtained on day 0 of AZD1222 vaccination. CDR3 DNA sequence: TGTGCCAGCAGTCAGACAGGGATTGGGTATGGCTACACCTTC. It yields the protein CASSQTGIGYGYTF.